This TCR beta chain was identified during a study of T cells in Graves' hyperthyroidism and ophthalmopathy. Only a few counts were recorded for this clonotype. Its antigen remains unidentified. Study observations and caveats: Prediction of ophthalmopathy progression came a median roughly 6.7 months pre-onset.

Germline V gene sequence: CDR1 SGHAT, CDR2 FQNNGV. This CDR3 region has 20 residues. Deletions cut 5 bases from V and 0 bases from J, with 23 bases between. TCR beta CDR3 sequences were amplified from RNA transcripts. HTBI primers were employed in a first-round RT-PCR of the TCR CDR3. In TCRdb, the multiplex PCR reads were re-called with MiXCR into one record per CDR3 protein. The repertoire holds about 360,000 distinct CDR3 sequences, with roughly 13% as singletons. What was sequenced was blood. The receptor was derived from a man younger than 40 with Graves' hyperthyroidism that later progressed to Graves' ophthalmopathy. V and J are TRBV11-2 and TRBJ1-6; maybe TRBD1 (6 bases). The CDR3, as DNA: TGTGCCAGCAGCGCGCGAGGACAGCTCTACCAGAGCTCCTATAATTCACCCCTCCACTTT. It translates to CASSARGQLYQSSYNSPLHF. Full variable domain (remainder filled in from reference TRBV11-2 and TRBJ1-6): EAGVAQSPRYKIIEKRQSVAFWCNPISGHATLYWYQQILGQGPKLLIQFQNNGVVDDSQLPKDRFSAERLKGVDSTLKIQPAKLEDSAVYLCASSARGQLYQSSYNSPLHFGNGTRLTVT.